Following are 24 T cell receptor beta chains from one sample sequenced in a study of sequential checkpoint blockade in melanoma. Data came from immunoSEQ multiplex PCR; TCRdb stores just in-frame clones and leaves some out. This table holds 35,000 to 40,000 clones, under 35% found once. Treatment reported: randomized to nivolumab then ipilimumab (arm A) or the reverse (arm B). The sample was tumor tissue (inferred from file names), taken from a patient given nivolumab and ipilimumab in sequence. These receptors were obtained from a human donor with melanoma.

This chain uses TRBV28 with TRBJ1-1, with D possibly being TRBD1 (6 bases). The CDR3 sequence is 13 residues long. V gave up 3 bases and J gave up 10 bases, with 15 bases separating them. The V gene's germline CDR1 is MDHEN and CDR2 SYDVKM. CDR3 in DNA: TGTGCCAGCAGTTTCGAGAGGGGGAACGGAGCTTTCTTT. Translated, it gives CASSFERGNGAFF.

This clone turned up a few times. The chain uses TRBV11-3 and TRBJ2-7; D is uncertain. Germline V gene sequence: CDR1 SGHNT, CDR2 YENEEA. With 2 bases removed from V and 0 bases from J, the gap between germline ends came to 17 bases. The CDR3 is made up of 17 amino acids. This CDR3 is CASSLLFMAGSSYEQYF. The CDR3, as DNA: TGTGCCAGCAGCTTACTCTTTATGGCAGGAAGCTCCTACGAGCAGTACTTC.

The rearrangement uses TRBV29-1 and TRBJ2-3; TRBD2 matches at 7 bases. Per the germline V gene, CDR1 is SQVTM and CDR2 is ANQGSEA. The J segment lost 8 bases and the V segment lost 4 bases, leaving 9 bases of the junction unmatched. This CDR3 is built from 13 residues. CDR3 coding DNA: TGCAGCGTTGGCCCGCCCGGCGGGAGTACGCAGTATTTT. Its protein is CSVGPPGGSTQYF.

The sample holds a few counts of this clone. The chain has TRBV2 and TRBJ2-3; 7 bases map to TRBD1. The V gene end was trimmed by 8 bases and the J gene end by 0 bases; junction bases not matched to a gene: 5. CDR1 and CDR2 from the germline V gene are SNHLY and FYNNEI. This CDR3 is 14 amino acids long. The CDR3 nucleotides are TGTGCCAGCGACCCGGGACAGAGCACAGATACGCAGTATTTT. Its translation: CASDPGQSTDTQYF.

The J gene is TRBJ2-2, the V gene TRBV9; D is ambiguous. The germline V gene encodes CDR1 SGDLS and CDR2 YYNGEE. V was pared by 5 bases and J by 1 base, with 6 bases between. This CDR3 has 13 residues. DNA for the CDR3: TGTGCCAGCAGTTCAGAGAACACCGGGGAGCTGTTTTTT. Residues: CASSSENTGELFF.

This clone was found many times. The V call is TRBV11-3, the J call TRBJ1-4; D might be TRBD1 (6 bases). CDR3 length: 16 amino acids. V dropped 5 bases and J dropped 0 bases, with 13 bases sitting between them. Germline assignment: CDR1 SGHNT and CDR2 YENEEA. The CDR3 nucleotides are TGTGCCAGCAGCCCACGGACAGTAGCAACTAATGAAAAACTGTTTTTT. Its translation: CASSPRTVATNEKLFF.

The chain has TRBV19 and TRBJ2-1; 8 nucleotides line up with TRBD1. The V segment lost 5 bases and the J segment 8 bases; nucleotides outside the gene matches: 11. Germline V gene lookup returns CDR1 LNHDA and CDR2 SQIVND (reference sequence). The CDR3 covers 15 residues. In nucleotides, the CDR3 is TGTGCCAGTAGTCTTGGTGGGACAGGTTTCTATGAGCAGTTCTTC. Protein product: CASSLGGTGFYEQFF.

This clone was recorded a few times. The chain is built from TRBV9 and TRBJ2-4; 7 positions agree with TRBD1. CDR1 and CDR2 from the germline V gene are SGDLS and YYNGEE. V shed 5 bases, J shed 3 bases, and the junction held 5 bases outside the gene matches. This CDR3 spans 14 amino acids. The CDR3 coding sequence is TGTGCCAGCAGGCGAACAGGGGTCAAAAACATTCAGTACTTC. Translation gives CASRRTGVKNIQYF.

This clone was seen a handful of times. The V call is TRBV30, the J call TRBJ2-2, with a possible D match to TRBD2 (6 bases). Germline values: CDR1 GTSNPN, CDR2 SVGIG (reference sequence). V was shortened by 0 bases and J by 4 bases, with 9 bases between the two germline ends. This CDR3 is 14 amino acids long. The CDR3 region has the DNA TGTGCCTGGAGTGTACGGGGGACCACCGGGGAGCTGTTTTTT. It specifies CAWSVRGTTGELFF.

The V and J genes are TRBV23-1 and TRBJ1-2, with 11 bases lining up with TRBD1. TRBV23-1 is filed as an ORF, its function uncertain. The CDR3 has 14 amino acids. The trim removed 3 bases at V and 6 bases at J, leaving 3 bases unmatched. In nucleotides, the CDR3 is TGCGCCAGCAGTCAGGACAGGGGGCAAGATGGCTACACCTTC. Its translation: CASSQDRGQDGYTF.

The chain combines TRBV9 with TRBJ2-7; the D gene is possibly TRBD2 (6 bases). In germline, CDR1 is SGDLS, CDR2 YYNGEE. The CDR3 extends over 13 amino acids. Trimming took off 4 bases at V and 3 bases at J, with 11 bases between the two ends. The CDR3 DNA reads as TGTGCCAGCAGCCCCGGGACTTACTACGAGCAGTACTTC. Translation: CASSPGTYYEQYF. The full variable domain, with the rest looked up from reference TRBV9 and TRBJ2-7, is DSGVTQTPKHLITATGQRVTLRCSPRSGDLSVYWYQQSLDQGLQFLIQYYNGEERAKGNILERFSAQQFPDLHSELNLSSLELGDSALYFCASSPGTYYEQYFGPGTRLTVT.

The rearrangement uses TRBV12-5 and TRBJ2-7; no reliable D call. The CDR3 is 12 residues long. Germline CDR1 reads LGHNT; CDR2 reads FRNRAP. The CDR3 loop reads CASALVYGEQYF. The CDR3 DNA reads as TGTGCCAGCGCCTTAGTTTATGGCGAGCAGTACTTC.

This clone was found a few times. The chain is built from TRBV11-3 and TRBJ1-4, with D unresolved. Germline CDR1 is SGHNT and CDR2 is YENEEA. Trimming took 5 bases from V and 5 from J, leaving 12 bases between them. The CDR3 covers 14 residues. The CDR3, as DNA: TGTGCCAGCAGCCTAGGTTGGGCGAATGAAAAACTGTTTTTT. It codes for CASSLGWANEKLFF. The whole variable domain, remainder taken from reference TRBV11-3 and TRBJ1-4, is EAGVVQSPRYKIIEKKQPVAFWCNPISGHNTLYWYLQNLGQGPELLIRYENEEAVDDSQLPKDRFSAERLKGVDSTLKIQPAELGDSAVYLCASSLGWANEKLFFGSGTQLSVL.

This rearrangement joins TRBV19 to TRBJ2-7; 8 nucleotides line up with TRBD1. The CDR3 spans 13 residues. After removal of 6 bases from V and 4 bases from J, the junction contained 5 bases not matched to a gene. Germline loops: CDR1 LNHDA, CDR2 SQIVND (reference sequence). The DNA for the CDR3 is TGTGCCAGTAGCTTAGACAGGGGATACGAGCAGTACTTC. This codes for CASSLDRGYEQYF. Full variable domain (outside the CDR3, taken from reference TRBV19 and TRBJ2-7): DGGITQSPKYLFRKEGQNVTLSCEQNLNHDAMYWYRQDPGQGLRLIYYSQIVNDFQKGDIAEGYSVSREKKESFPLTVTSAQKNPTAFYLCASSLDRGYEQYFGPGTRLTVT.

The V and J genes are TRBV11-3 and TRBJ2-3, with TRBD1 matching 8 bases. Per the germline V gene, CDR1 is SGHNT and CDR2 is YENEEA. The J segment lost 0 bases and the V segment lost 5 bases, leaving 7 bases of the junction unmatched. This CDR3 is 16 amino acids long. The CDR3 DNA reads TGTGCCAGCAGCACAAACAGGGGGACTAGCACAGATACGCAGTATTTT. It encodes CASSTNRGTSTDTQYF.

This clone has only a few counts. The chain carries TRBV6-8 and TRBJ1-1; a weak D match, TRBD1 (6 bases). Per germline, CDR1 MNHGY and CDR2 SAAAGT. Between the trimmed V and J ends, which lost 8 bases and 1 base, there was a span of 20 bases. The CDR3 has 16 residues. The CDR3, as DNA: TGTGCCAGCTCACGAGTCCGTACAGGGTCGAACACTGAAGCTTTCTTT. It is translated as CASSRVRTGSNTEAFF.

This clone was counted between two and nine times. The chain is built from TRBV23-1 and TRBJ2-1, with D perhaps matching TRBD1 or TRBD2 (5 bases each). TRBV23-1 is an ORF, and what it does is uncertain. The CDR3 length is 13 residues. Deletions cut 6 bases from V and 7 bases from J, with 13 bases between. The CDR3 nucleotides are TGCGCCAGCAGCCTGGGACCTCAAAATGAGCAGTTCTTC. Translating gives CASSLGPQNEQFF.

The chain uses TRBV4-1 and TRBJ2-5; 8 bases fit TRBD2. The germline gives CDR1 MGHRA, CDR2 YSYEKL. The CDR3 is made up of 16 amino acids. The V and J ends lost 4 bases and 7 bases, in that order; junction bases with no gene match: 14. The CDR3, as DNA: TGCGCCAGCAGCCCCGGGAGCAGCGGGGGCTTCGGGACCCAGTACTTC. The encoded protein is CASSPGSSGGFGTQYF.

Here the CDR3 reads CASSIGGNSGANVLTF. The CDR3 DNA sequence: TGTGCCAGTAGTATAGGGGGGAACTCTGGGGCCAACGTCCTGACTTTC. This rearrangement joins TRBV19 to TRBJ2-6; D tentatively reads TRBD1 or TRBD2 (5 bases each). The V gene lost 1 base and the J gene lost 0 bases, with 7 bases spanning the gap. The CDR3 consists of 16 residues. The germline V gene encodes CDR1 LNHDA and CDR2 SQIVND (reference sequence).

V usage is TRBV18 and J usage is TRBJ1-1; no clear D. Germline V gene data show CDR1 as KGHSH and CDR2 as LQKENI. The CDR3 has 14 residues. With 6 bases removed from V and 0 bases from J, the gap between germline ends came to 11 bases. CDR3 sequence: CASSARGLNTEAFF. The DNA for the CDR3 is TGTGCCAGCTCCGCTCGAGGTCTGAACACTGAAGCTTTCTTT. The full variable domain, completed using reference TRBV18 and TRBJ1-1, is NAGVMQNPRHLVRRRGQEARLRCSPMKGHSHVYWYRQLPEEGLKFMVYLQKENIIDESGMPKERFSAEFPKEGPSILRIQQVVRGDSAAYFCASSARGLNTEAFFGQGTRLTVV.

The rearrangement links TRBV14 to TRBJ2-3; D ambiguous. Germline CDR1 reads SGHDN; CDR2 reads FVKESK. This CDR3 contains 16 residues. Trimming cost V 4 bases and J 4 bases, with 18 bases left between them. The CDR3 coding sequence is TGTGCCAGCAGCCTTGAAAACTGGCCCCCCTCAGATACGCAGTATTTT. Amino acids: CASSLENWPPSDTQYF.

The J gene is TRBJ2-7, the V gene TRBV11-3; 7 bases line up with TRBD1. V lost 1 base to trimming and J lost 3 bases; unmatched junction nucleotides: 6. The germline V gene has CDR1 SGHNT and CDR2 YENEEA. CDR3 size: 15 residues. CDR3 DNA sequence: TGTGCCAGCAGCTTAGGGGGACAGAGAGTCTACGAGCAGTACTTC. Amino acid sequence: CASSLGGQRVYEQYF.

This clone showed up just a few times. The rearrangement joins TRBV18 to TRBJ2-3; the D gene is possibly TRBD1 (6 bases). Between the trimmed V and J ends, which lost 6 bases and 2 bases, there was a span of 18 bases. Germline V CDR1 and CDR2: KGHSH, LQKENI. This CDR3 comprises 16 residues. The DNA for the CDR3 is TGTGCCAGCTCCTTCACACCGGGACACTTCACAGATACGCAGTATTTT. Its protein product is CASSFTPGHFTDTQYF. The full variable domain, in which reference TRBV18 and TRBJ2-3 provide the parts outside the CDR3, is NAGVMQNPRHLVRRRGQEARLRCSPMKGHSHVYWYRQLPEEGLKFMVYLQKENIIDESGMPKERFSAEFPKEGPSILRIQQVVRGDSAAYFCASSFTPGHFTDTQYFGPGTRLTVL.

The table lists this clone with a few counts. This chain connects TRBV9 to TRBJ2-3; TRBD2 matches 8 bases. Germline CDR1 and CDR2: SGDLS and YYNGEE. The CDR3 length is 16 residues. The junction had 4 bases not matched to a gene; V was cut back by 1 base and J by 0 bases. In DNA form, the CDR3 reads TGTGCCAGCAGCGTAAGCGGGGGTGCTAGCACAGATACGCAGTATTTT. It codes for CASSVSGGASTDTQYF.